Only one count was recorded for the clone carrying this TCR beta chain. This sample was taken from a study of blood T cell repertoires in COVID-19. On the study more broadly: The United States, Italy and Spain supplied acute and convalescent COVID-19 samples. Sources were T cells, B-cell-depleted T cells, or PBMCs; the material itself was cDNA or gDNA.

The CDR3 is 13 residues long. Trimming stripped 6 bases from V and 2 bases from J, with 10 bases between. Original processing notes: Estimation of nucleated cell counts relied on the amplification of reference gene primers. TCRdb keeps only in-frame clones here, not all; method: immunoSEQ multiplex PCR. V and J calls and clone size are copied from that table; D and trimming were computed from the DNA. Found here are 100,000 or so clones, 81% of them singletons; the top ten hold roughly 37%. This chain joins TRBV12-3 or TRBV12-4 and TRBJ1-2; no clear D gene. The sample taken for sequencing was peripheral blood. This TCR was sampled from an elderly man with acute or convalescent COVID-19. The CDR3 is CASSPTQNYGYTF. The DNA for the CDR3 is TGTGCCAGCAGCCCTACACAGAACTATGGCTACACCTTC.